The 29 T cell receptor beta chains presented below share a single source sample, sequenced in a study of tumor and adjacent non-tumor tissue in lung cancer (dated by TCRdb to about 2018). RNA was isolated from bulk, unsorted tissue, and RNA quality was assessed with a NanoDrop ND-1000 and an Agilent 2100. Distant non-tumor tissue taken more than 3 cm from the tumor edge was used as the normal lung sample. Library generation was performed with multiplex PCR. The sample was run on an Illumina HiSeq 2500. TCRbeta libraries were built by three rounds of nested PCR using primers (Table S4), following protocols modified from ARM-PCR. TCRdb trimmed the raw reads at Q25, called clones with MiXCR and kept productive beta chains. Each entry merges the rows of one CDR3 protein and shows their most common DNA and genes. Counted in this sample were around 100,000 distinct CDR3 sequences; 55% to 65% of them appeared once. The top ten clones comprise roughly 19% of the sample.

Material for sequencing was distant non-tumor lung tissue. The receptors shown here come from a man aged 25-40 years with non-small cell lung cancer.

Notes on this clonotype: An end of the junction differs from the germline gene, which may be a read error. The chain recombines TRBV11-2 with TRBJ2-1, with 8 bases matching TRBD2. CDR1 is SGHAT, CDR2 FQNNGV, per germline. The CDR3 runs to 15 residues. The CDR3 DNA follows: TGTGCCATCAGCTTTATTCCGGGAGGGGATAATGAGCAGTTCTTC. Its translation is CAISFIPGGDNEQFF.

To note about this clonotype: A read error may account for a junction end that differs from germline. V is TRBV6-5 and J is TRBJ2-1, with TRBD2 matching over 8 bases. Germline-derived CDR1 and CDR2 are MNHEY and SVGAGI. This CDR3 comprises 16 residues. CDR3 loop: CANSYSWRGASNEQFF. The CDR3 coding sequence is TGTGCCAACAGTTACTCGTGGCGGGGGGCAAGCAATGAGCAGTTCTTC.

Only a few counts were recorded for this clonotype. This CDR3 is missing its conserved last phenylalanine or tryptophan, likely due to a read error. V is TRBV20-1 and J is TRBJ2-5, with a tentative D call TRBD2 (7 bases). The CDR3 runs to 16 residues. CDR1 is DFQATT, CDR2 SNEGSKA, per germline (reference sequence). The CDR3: CNARLSRGADAETQYL. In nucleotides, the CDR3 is TGCAATGCTAGACTATCCCGGGGGGCAGATGCGGAGACCCAGTACCTC.

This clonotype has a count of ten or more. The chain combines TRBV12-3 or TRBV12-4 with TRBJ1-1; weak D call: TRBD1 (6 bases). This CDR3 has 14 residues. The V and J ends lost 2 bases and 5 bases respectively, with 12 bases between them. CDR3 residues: CASSLQGLITEAFF. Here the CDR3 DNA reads TGTGCCAGCAGTTTACAGGGGTTAATTACTGAAGCTTTCTTT.

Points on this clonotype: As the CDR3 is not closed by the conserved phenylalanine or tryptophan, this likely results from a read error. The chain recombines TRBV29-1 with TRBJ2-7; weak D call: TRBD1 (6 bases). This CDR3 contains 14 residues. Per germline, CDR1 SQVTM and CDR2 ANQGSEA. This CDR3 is CSVNTGTHNYEQYY. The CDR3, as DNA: TGTAGCGTTAATACCGGGACACACAACTACGAGCAGTACTAC.

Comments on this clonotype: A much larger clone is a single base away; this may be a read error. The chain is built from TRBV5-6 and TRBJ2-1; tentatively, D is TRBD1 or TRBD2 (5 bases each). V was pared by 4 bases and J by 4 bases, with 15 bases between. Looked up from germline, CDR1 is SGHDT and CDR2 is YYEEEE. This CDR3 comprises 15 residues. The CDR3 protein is CASSPDTGLYNEQFF. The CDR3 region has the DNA TGTGCCAGCAGCCCGGACACGGGGCTTTACAATGAGCAGTTCTTC.

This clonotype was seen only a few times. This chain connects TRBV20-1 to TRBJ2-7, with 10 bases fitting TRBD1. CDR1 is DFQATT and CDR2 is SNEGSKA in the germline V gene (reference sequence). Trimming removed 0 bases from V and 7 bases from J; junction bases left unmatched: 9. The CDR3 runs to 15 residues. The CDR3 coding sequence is TGCAGTGCTAGAGAGGGGACAGGGGAATTGAAAGAGCAGTACTTC. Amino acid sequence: CSAREGTGELKEQYF.

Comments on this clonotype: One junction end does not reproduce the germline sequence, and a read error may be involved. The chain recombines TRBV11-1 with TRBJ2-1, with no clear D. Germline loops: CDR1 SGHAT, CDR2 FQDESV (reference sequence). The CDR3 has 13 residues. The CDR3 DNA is TGTGCCAGCGGCTTATTGGGTTACAATGAGCAGTTTTTC. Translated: CASGLLGYNEQFF. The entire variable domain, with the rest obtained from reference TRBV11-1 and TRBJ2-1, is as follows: EAEVAQSPRYKITEKSQAVAFWCDPISGHATLYWYRQILGQGPELLVQFQDESVVDDSQLPKDRFSAERLKGVDSTLKIQPAELGDSAMYLCASGLLGYNEQFFGPGTRLTVL.

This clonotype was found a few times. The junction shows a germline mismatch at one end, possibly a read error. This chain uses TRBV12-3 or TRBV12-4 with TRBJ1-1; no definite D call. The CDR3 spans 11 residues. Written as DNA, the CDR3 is TGTACCAGCAGCCTGAAGGGTAGAGCCTTCTTT. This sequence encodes CTSSLKGRAFF.

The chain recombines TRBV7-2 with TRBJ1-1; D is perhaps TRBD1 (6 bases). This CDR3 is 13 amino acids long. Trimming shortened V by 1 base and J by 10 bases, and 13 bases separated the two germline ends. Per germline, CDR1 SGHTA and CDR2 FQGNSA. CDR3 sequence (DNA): TGTGCCAGCAGCTTAGGGACAGTCAGCAGAGCTTTCTTT. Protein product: CASSLGTVSRAFF.

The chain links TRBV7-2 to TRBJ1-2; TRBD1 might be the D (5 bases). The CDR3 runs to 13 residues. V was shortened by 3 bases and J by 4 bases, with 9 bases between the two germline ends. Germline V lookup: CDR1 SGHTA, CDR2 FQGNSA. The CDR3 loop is CASSFGGGYGYTF. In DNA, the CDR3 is TGTGCCAGCAGCTTCGGGGGTGGCTATGGCTACACCTTC.

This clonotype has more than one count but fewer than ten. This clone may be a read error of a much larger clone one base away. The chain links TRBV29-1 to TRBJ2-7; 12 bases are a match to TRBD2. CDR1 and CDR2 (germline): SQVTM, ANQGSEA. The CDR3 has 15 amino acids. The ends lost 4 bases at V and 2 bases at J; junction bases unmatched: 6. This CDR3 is CSVALAGGGTYEQYF. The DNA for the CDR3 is TGCAGCGTTGCCCTAGCGGGGGGGGGAACCTACGAGCAGTACTTC.

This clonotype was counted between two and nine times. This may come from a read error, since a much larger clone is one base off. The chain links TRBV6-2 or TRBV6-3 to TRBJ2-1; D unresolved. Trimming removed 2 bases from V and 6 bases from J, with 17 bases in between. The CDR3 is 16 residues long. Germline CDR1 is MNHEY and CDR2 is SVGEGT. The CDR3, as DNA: TGTGCCAGCAGTTACCCACGCCCCCTAGGCGGCAATGAGCAGTTCTTC. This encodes CASSYPRPLGGNEQFF.

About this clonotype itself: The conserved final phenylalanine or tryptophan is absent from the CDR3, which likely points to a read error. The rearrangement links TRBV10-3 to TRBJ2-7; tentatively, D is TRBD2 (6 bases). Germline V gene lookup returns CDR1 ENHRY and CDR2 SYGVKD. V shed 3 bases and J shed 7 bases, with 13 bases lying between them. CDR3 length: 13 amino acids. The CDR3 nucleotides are TGTGCCATCAGTGATGGGGAGGCGGATGAGCAGTACCTC. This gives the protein CAISDGEADEQYL.

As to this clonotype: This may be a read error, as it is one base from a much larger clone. The CDR3 DNA is TGTGCCAGCAGCCACCTAACCGGGACTAGCGGGGAGGGGGAGCAGTTCTTC. Protein sequence: CASSHLTGTSGEGEQFF. V and J are TRBV4-2 and TRBJ2-1; 13 bases agree with TRBD2. Germline trimming cut 3 bases from V and 10 bases from J; bases unmatched to any gene: 12. In germline, CDR1 is LGHNA, CDR2 YNFKEQ. This CDR3 spans 17 amino acids.

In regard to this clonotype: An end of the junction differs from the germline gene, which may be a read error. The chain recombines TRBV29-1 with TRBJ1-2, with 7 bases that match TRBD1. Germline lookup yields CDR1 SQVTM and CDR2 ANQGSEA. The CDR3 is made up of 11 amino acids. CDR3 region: CSVLRGDGYTF. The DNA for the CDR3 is TGCAGCGTACTCAGGGGGGATGGTTACACCTTC.

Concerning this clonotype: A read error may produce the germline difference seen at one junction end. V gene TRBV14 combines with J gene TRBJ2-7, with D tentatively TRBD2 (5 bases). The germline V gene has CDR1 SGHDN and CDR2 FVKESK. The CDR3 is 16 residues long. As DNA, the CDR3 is TGTGCCAGCATCCAAGTTACGGGGTACCGATCCTACGAGCAGTACTTC. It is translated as CASIQVTGYRSYEQYF.

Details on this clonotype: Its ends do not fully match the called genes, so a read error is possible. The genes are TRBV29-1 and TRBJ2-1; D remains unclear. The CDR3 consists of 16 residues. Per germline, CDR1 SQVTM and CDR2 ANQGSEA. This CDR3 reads CNVELVPTARYNEQFF. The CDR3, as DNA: TGCAACGTTGAACTGGTGCCTACCGCACGATACAATGAGCAGTTCTTC.

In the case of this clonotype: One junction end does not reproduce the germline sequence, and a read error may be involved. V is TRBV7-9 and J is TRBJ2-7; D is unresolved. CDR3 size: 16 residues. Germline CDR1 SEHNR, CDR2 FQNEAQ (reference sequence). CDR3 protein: CAISPPDKEVSYEQYF. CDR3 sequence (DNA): TGTGCCATCAGCCCTCCCGACAAGGAAGTTTCCTACGAGCAGTACTTC.

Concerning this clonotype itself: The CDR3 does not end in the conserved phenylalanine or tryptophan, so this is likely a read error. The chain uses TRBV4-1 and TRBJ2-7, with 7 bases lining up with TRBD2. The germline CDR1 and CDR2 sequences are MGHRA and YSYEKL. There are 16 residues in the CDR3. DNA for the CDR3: TGCGCCAGCAGTCAAGATGAGACGGGAGGTACGTATGAGCAGTACTCC. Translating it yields CASSQDETGGTYEQYS.

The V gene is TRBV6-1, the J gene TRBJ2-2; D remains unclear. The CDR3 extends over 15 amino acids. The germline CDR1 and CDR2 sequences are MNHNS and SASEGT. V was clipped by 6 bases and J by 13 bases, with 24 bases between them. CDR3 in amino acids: CASRSTDGYTWGLFF. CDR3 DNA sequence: TGTGCCAGCAGGAGTACCGATGGGTACACCTGGGGGCTGTTTTTT.

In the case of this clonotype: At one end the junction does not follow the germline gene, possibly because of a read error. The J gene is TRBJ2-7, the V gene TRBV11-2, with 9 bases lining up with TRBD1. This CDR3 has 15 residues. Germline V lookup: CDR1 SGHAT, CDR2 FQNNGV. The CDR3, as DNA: TGTGTCAGCAGCTCCCCGACAGGGGGACTCTACGAGCAGTACTTC. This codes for CVSSSPTGGLYEQYF.

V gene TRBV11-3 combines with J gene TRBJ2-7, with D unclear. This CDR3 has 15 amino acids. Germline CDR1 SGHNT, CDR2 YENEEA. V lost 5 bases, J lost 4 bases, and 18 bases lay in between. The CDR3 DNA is TGTGCCAGCAGCCCCCGGCTAGAGGCGAAATACGAGCAGTACTTC. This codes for CASSPRLEAKYEQYF.

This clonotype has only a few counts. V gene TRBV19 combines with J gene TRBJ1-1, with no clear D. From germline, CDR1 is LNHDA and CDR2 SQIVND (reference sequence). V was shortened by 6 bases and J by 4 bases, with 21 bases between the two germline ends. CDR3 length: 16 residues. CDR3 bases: TGTGCCAGTAGAACTCCATTAAGCAGGAAACTCACTGAAGCTTTCTTT. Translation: CASRTPLSRKLTEAFF.

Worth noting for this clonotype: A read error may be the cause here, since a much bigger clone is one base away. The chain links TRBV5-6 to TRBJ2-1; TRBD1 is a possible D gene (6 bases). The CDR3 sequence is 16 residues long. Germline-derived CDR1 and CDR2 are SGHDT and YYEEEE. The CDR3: CASSFRTTGHYDEQFF. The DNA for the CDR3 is TGTGCCAGCAGCTTCCGTACGACAGGTCACTACGATGAGCAGTTCTTC.

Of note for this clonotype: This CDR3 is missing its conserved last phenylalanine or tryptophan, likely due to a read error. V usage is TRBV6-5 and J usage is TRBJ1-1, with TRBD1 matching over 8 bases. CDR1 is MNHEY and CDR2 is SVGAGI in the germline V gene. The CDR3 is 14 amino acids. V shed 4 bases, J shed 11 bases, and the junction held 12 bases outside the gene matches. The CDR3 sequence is CASSSQNLQGVAFI. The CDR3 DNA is TGTGCCAGCAGTTCACAAAATCTACAGGGGGTGGCTTTCATT.

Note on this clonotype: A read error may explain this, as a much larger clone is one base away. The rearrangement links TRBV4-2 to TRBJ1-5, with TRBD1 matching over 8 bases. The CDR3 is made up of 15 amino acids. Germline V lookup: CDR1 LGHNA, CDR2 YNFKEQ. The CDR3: CVSSQSDRVDQPQHF. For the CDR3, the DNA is TGTGTCAGCAGCCAATCGGACAGGGTGGATCAGCCCCAGCATTTT.

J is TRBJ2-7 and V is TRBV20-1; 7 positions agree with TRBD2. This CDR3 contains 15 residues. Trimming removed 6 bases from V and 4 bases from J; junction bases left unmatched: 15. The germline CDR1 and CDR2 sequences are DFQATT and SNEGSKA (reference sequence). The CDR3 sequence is CSADGTNGRSYEQYF. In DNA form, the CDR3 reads TGCAGTGCAGACGGGACTAACGGGAGGAGTTACGAGCAGTACTTC.

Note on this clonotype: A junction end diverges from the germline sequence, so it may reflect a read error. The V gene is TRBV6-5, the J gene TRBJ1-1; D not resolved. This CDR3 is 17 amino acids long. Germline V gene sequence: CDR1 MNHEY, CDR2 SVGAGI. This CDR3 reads CAGSRTLTWARNTEAFF. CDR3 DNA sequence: TGTGCCGGCAGCCGAACCTTGACATGGGCAAGGAACACTGAAGCTTTCTTT.